This is a list of T cell receptor beta chains from one sample in a study of T-cell memory formation after mild COVID-19. TCRdb processed the 5' RACE reads anew with MiXCR; each CDR3 protein has one entry. The repertoire holds about 440,000 distinct CDR3 sequences, with roughly 20% as singletons. Sequenced material: PBMCs or a T cell subset sorted from them (not recorded which). These receptors were taken from an adult woman who had mild COVID-19 (a few samples of this study predate the infection). Cell type and time point are not known. The CDR3 runs from the conserved cysteine through the conserved F or W. Fields, in order: clone size, V gene, J gene, CDR3 protein. Part of the rows lack a size; the others show once, few, many or a class for expanded clones.

clone_size: NA
v_call: TRBV20-1
j_call: TRBJ2-3
cdr3_aa: CSAKQSTDTQYF

clone_size: NA
v_call: TRBV20-1
j_call: TRBJ2-7
cdr3_aa: CSARTGEFYEQYF

clone_size: NA
v_call: TRBV24-1
j_call: TRBJ2-7
cdr3_aa: CATSDQNGHPYEQYF

clone_size: few
v_call: TRBV6-2/TRBV6-3
j_call: TRBJ1-5
cdr3_aa: CASSLGQAPQHF

clone_size: NA
v_call: TRBV3-1
j_call: TRBJ1-1
cdr3_aa: CASSVTGRTEAFF

clone_size: few
v_call: TRBV7-9
j_call: TRBJ2-1
cdr3_aa: CASSQQRGEQFF

clone_size: few
v_call: TRBV6-5
j_call: TRBJ1-1
cdr3_aa: CASSYSTPNTEAFF

clone_size: NA
v_call: TRBV28
j_call: TRBJ2-3
cdr3_aa: CASRSAGTGFREDTQYF

clone_size: many
v_call: TRBV12-3/TRBV12-4
j_call: TRBJ2-2
cdr3_aa: CASSFFDTGELFF

clone_size: few
v_call: TRBV5-1
j_call: TRBJ2-7
cdr3_aa: CASSLQARAKGEQYF

clone_size: few
v_call: TRBV2
j_call: TRBJ2-3
cdr3_aa: CASRGTSGGGTDTQYF

clone_size: few
v_call: TRBV4-1
j_call: TRBJ2-2
cdr3_aa: CASSSRDNTGELFF

clone_size: few
v_call: TRBV6-1
j_call: TRBJ1-1
cdr3_aa: CASSANQREAFF

clone_size: NA
v_call: TRBV7-8
j_call: TRBJ2-3
cdr3_aa: CASSEPGQGRNDPDTQYF

clone_size: few
v_call: TRBV29-1
j_call: TRBJ2-1
cdr3_aa: CSVYPSGSFEQFF

clone_size: few
v_call: TRBV6-5
j_call: TRBJ2-3
cdr3_aa: CASSAPLGTKTDTQYF

clone_size: NA
v_call: TRBV29-1
j_call: TRBJ2-3
cdr3_aa: CSARRQKSSTDTQYF

clone_size: NA
v_call: TRBV4-1
j_call: TRBJ2-1
cdr3_aa: CASSYKNEQFF

clone_size: NA
v_call: TRBV7-2
j_call: TRBJ2-1
cdr3_aa: CASSLAGKRTGVYNEQFF

clone_size: once
v_call: TRBV9
j_call: TRBJ1-5
cdr3_aa: CASSVDGGVNQPQHF

clone_size: NA
v_call: TRBV20-1
j_call: TRBJ2-2
cdr3_aa: CSAGGLVVNTGELFF

clone_size: many
v_call: TRBV12-3/TRBV12-4
j_call: TRBJ2-6
cdr3_aa: CASTKRSGANVLTF

clone_size: NA
v_call: TRBV20-1
j_call: TRBJ2-7
cdr3_aa: CSARDLAASYEQYF

clone_size: once
v_call: TRBV7-3
j_call: TRBJ2-1
cdr3_aa: CASSPTIHNEQFF

clone_size: once
v_call: TRBV24-1
j_call: TRBJ2-5
cdr3_aa: CATSQGNQETQYF

clone_size: NA
v_call: TRBV5-6
j_call: TRBJ1-2
cdr3_aa: CASSLNRGYGYTF

clone_size: NA
v_call: TRBV30
j_call: TRBJ1-1
cdr3_aa: CAWSDPGTGASTEAFF

clone_size: NA
v_call: TRBV12-3/TRBV12-4
j_call: TRBJ2-7
cdr3_aa: CASSSHRDHYEQYF

clone_size: NA
v_call: TRBV5-1
j_call: TRBJ2-3
cdr3_aa: CASSRGTSGRFDTQYF

clone_size: NA
v_call: TRBV20-1
j_call: TRBJ1-5
cdr3_aa: CSARMYSNQPQHF

clone_size: NA
v_call: TRBV11-1
j_call: TRBJ2-3
cdr3_aa: CASSLRRGAKDTQYF

clone_size: few
v_call: TRBV29-1
j_call: TRBJ1-3
cdr3_aa: CSVAPTGSGNTIYF

clone_size: many
v_call: TRBV25-1
j_call: TRBJ2-7
cdr3_aa: CASSIYYEQYF

clone_size: NA
v_call: TRBV20-1
j_call: TRBJ2-3
cdr3_aa: CSARATGTDTQYF

clone_size: few
v_call: TRBV3-1
j_call: TRBJ2-2
cdr3_aa: CASSQDSYGRASTGELFF

clone_size: many
v_call: TRBV6-5
j_call: TRBJ2-7
cdr3_aa: CASRQGYEQYF

clone_size: many
v_call: TRBV18
j_call: TRBJ2-5
cdr3_aa: CASSPGGTQYF